This T cell receptor (beta chain) is drawn from a study of blood T cells in healthy people across ages. Findings of the study overall: PBMCs left unsorted prevented a conclusive naive versus antigen-experienced comparison.

The germline V gene encodes CDR1 LGHDT and CDR2 YNNKEL (reference sequence). V dropped 5 bases and J dropped 5; count of bases not matched to a gene: 6. The CDR3 extends over 14 amino acids. This clonotype has a handful of counts. Its antigen is unknown. A sample-barcoded 5' primer and a J-beta primer mix were used in a second PCR of about 7 to 11 cycles. Each cDNA molecule carried a tag from a template-switch adaptor that contained 12 random nucleotides. One entry per CDR3 protein, called by TCRdb with MiXCR from the 5' RACE reads. In the table there are 1.4 million to 1.5 million distinct CDR3 sequences, about 43% of which are singletons.

Sequenced input: blood. The chain has TRBV3-1 and TRBJ2-7, with 10 bases identical to TRBD2. The sequence came from a woman under 30 in good health. This chain's CDR3 is CASSVSGRAHEQYF. CDR3 DNA: TGTGCCAGCAGCGTCAGCGGGAGGGCCCACGAGCAGTACTTC.